This is a list of T cell receptor beta chains from one sample in a study of shared clonotypes between healthy human individuals. Libraries were prepared by immunoSEQ multiplex PCR; TCRdb keeps only in-frame clonotypes and omits some of them. Of about a million clones in the sample, about 76% were seen once. The source material was memory CD4+ T cells sorted from blood. These receptors all stem from a man younger than 30 in good health. Each CDR3 is given with its conserved first and last residue. The D gene is left open where the match is weak. The size entry is marked missing in some rows and otherwise reads once, few, many or a size class.

d_gene,abundance,j_gene,v_gene,CDR3aa,CDR3nt
NA,NA,TRBJ1-4,TRBV6-5,CATKRGSTNEKLFF,TGTGCCACCAAGCGTGGCTCCACTAATGAAAAACTGTTTTTT
NA,NA,TRBJ1-6,TRBV30,CAWSVRIGSNSPLHF,TGTGCCTGGAGTGTTCGTATAGGCAGTAATTCACCCCTCCACTTT
TRBD2,NA,TRBJ2-1,TRBV25-1,CASEESGGRVYNEQFF,TGTGCCAGCGAAGAGAGCGGGGGGCGGGTCTACAATGAGCAGTTCTTC
NA,NA,TRBJ2-7,TRBV6-6,CASSIGGGYEQYF,TGTGCCAGCAGTATAGGTGGCGGATACGAGCAGTACTTC
NA,NA,TRBJ2-7,TRBV5-1,CASSGGHLGSYEQYF,TGCGCCAGCAGCGGCGGACACCTTGGCTCCTACGAGCAGTACTTC
TRBD2,NA,TRBJ2-1,TRBV5-1,CATSPSQRELNEQFF,TGCGCCACCAGCCCCAGCCAGCGGGAGTTGAATGAGCAGTTCTTC
TRBD1,NA,TRBJ1-5,TRBV7-2,CASSLGDRGAQPQHF,TGTGCCAGCAGCTTGGGGGACAGGGGTGCTCAGCCCCAGCATTTT
TRBD1,few,TRBJ1-6,TRBV28,CASSSEGQGNSPLHF,TGTGCCAGCAGTTCCGAGGGACAGGGGAATTCACCCCTCCACTTT
TRBD2,NA,TRBJ2-7,TRBV15,CATSRGREGLYPHEQYF,TGTGCCACCAGCAGAGGGCGGGAGGGCCTTTATCCCCACGAGCAGTACTTC
NA,NA,TRBJ2-5,TRBV6-5,CASSYSGEETQYF,TGTGCCAGCAGTTACTCCGGGGAAGAGACCCAGTACTTC
NA,NA,TRBJ1-4,TRBV18,CASADSSSEKLFF,TGTGCCAGCGCTGACAGTAGCTCTGAAAAACTGTTTTTT
TRBD1,few,TRBJ1-5,TRBV7-3,CASSTGQGGPQHF,TGTGCCAGCAGCACCGGACAGGGGGGGCCCCAGCATTTT
NA,NA,TRBJ2-3,TRBV11-3,CASSLDGTGDTQYF,TGTGCCAGCAGCTTAGATGGAACCGGGGATACGCAGTATTTT
NA,NA,TRBJ2-2,TRBV19,CASSFSHANTGELFF,TGTGCCAGTAGTTTTTCGCACGCGAACACCGGGGAGCTGTTTTTT
NA,NA,TRBJ1-2,TRBV5-1,CASSLGGDNYGYTF,TGCGCCAGCAGCTTGGGGGGAGATAACTATGGCTACACCTTC